This TCR beta chain came from a study of metastatic and nonmetastatic thyroid tumors. Germline loops: CDR1 MGHDK, CDR2 SYGVNS. This CDR3 has 14 residues. Trimming left V 5 bases short and J 8 bases short, with 13 bases between. There were no patients who had received any treatment before thyroid surgery. TCRdb re-called the PCR reads via MiXCR. The table has more than 40,000 clones, 3.2% seen once; the top ten hold 9.5% to 10%. This clone was counted only a few times. The clonotype comes from a female donor with papillary thyroid cancer or a benign thyroid nodule (not recorded which). Some clones in this sample may be carry-over from other donors' samples. The gene calls are TRBV25-1 and TRBJ1-6, with D tentatively TRBD1 (6 bases). The sequenced material came from blood. In nucleotides, the CDR3 is TGTGCCAGCAGTAGGGGGGGTAATGATTCACCCCTCCACTTT. Its protein product is CASSRGGNDSPLHF.